These 21 T cell receptor beta chains came from one sample sequenced in a study of blood T cell repertoires in COVID-19. Libraries were prepared by immunoSEQ multiplex PCR; TCRdb keeps only in-frame clonotypes and omits some of them. The sample contains under 300,000 clones, approximately 80% of which appear only once. The sample was peripheral blood. These receptors originate from a man aged 25-40 years who had recovered from COVID-19.

The chain combines TRBV28 with TRBJ1-2, with D tentatively TRBD1 (6 bases). The CDR3 loop spans 14 amino acids. The V end lost 4 bases, the J end lost 4 bases, and 13 bases lay between the germline ends. Germline values: CDR1 MDHEN, CDR2 SYDVKM. CDR3 in DNA: TGTGCCAGCAGTTCCGGACAGATCACCTATGGCTACACCTTC. This codes for CASSSGQITYGYTF.

The rearrangement links TRBV11-3 to TRBJ1-4; the D gene is possibly TRBD1 (6 bases). Trimming removed 6 bases from V and 2 bases from J, with 10 bases in between. In germline, CDR1 is SGHNT, CDR2 YENEEA. CDR3 length: 14 residues. CDR3 bases: TGTGCCAGCAGTCGGGGGGGCACTAATGAAAAACTGTTTTTT. Translating it yields CASSRGGTNEKLFF.

V usage is TRBV7-8 and J usage is TRBJ2-1, with D perhaps TRBD2 (7 bases). V lost 5 bases to trimming and J lost 7 bases, with 18 bases between them. Looked up from germline, CDR1 is SGHVS and CDR2 is FQNEAQ. This CDR3 spans 15 amino acids. CDR3 region: CASSPRGGRLNEQFF. The CDR3 region has the DNA TGTGCCAGCAGCCCGAGGGGGGGGCGGTTGAATGAGCAGTTCTTC.

V gene TRBV2 combines with J gene TRBJ1-5, with D unclear. Trimming took 1 base from V and 0 from J, leaving 7 bases between them. Germline values: CDR1 SNHLY, CDR2 FYNNEI. There are 15 residues in the CDR3. CDR3 DNA: TGTGCCAGCAGTGAAGACAGCTATAGCAATCAGCCCCAGCATTTT. This gives the protein CASSEDSYSNQPQHF.

In this sample, this clone turned up once. The rearrangement uses TRBV19 and TRBJ1-1; perhaps TRBD1 as D (5 bases). Trimming took 9 bases from V and 5 from J, leaving 13 bases between them. The germline CDR1 and CDR2 sequences are LNHDA and SQIVND (reference sequence). CDR3 length equals 12 residues. CDR3 sequence reads: CASDRGSTEAFF. CDR3 nucleotides: TGTGCCAGCGATCGGGGGTCGACTGAAGCTTTCTTT.

The rearrangement links TRBV7-2 to TRBJ2-3, with D uncertain. The V gene lost 5 bases and the J gene lost 4 bases, with 28 bases spanning the gap. In germline, CDR1 is SGHTA, CDR2 FQGNSA. This CDR3 has 19 residues. The CDR3 DNA reads TGTGCCAGCAGCCCCCGTTCACTCTACTCCCCGGTCCTCGCAGATACGCAGTATTTT. Translation gives CASSPRSLYSPVLADTQYF. Full variable domain (outside the CDR3, taken from reference TRBV7-2 and TRBJ2-3): GAGVSQSPSNKVTEKGKDVELRCDPISGHTALYWYRQSLGQGLEFLIYFQGNSAPDKSGLPSDRFSAERTGGSVSTLTIQRTQQEDSAVYLCASSPRSLYSPVLADTQYFGPGTRLTVL.

This chain connects TRBV29-1 to TRBJ2-2; the D gene is possibly TRBD1 (6 bases). V dropped 4 bases and J dropped 7 bases, with 16 bases sitting between them. Germline values: CDR1 SQVTM, CDR2 ANQGSEA. The CDR3 contains 14 residues. CDR3 nucleotide sequence: TGCAGCGTTGGCAGGGACACCGCGGGCGGGGAGCTGTTTTTT. Protein: CSVGRDTAGGELFF.

This chain uses TRBV5-1 with TRBJ1-3, with TRBD1 matching 7 bases. CDR1 and CDR2 (germline): SGHRS, YFSETQ. The CDR3 extends over 11 amino acids. The V gene end was trimmed by 2 bases and the J gene end by 14 bases; junction bases not matched to a gene: 4. CDR3 region: CASSFGDRVYF. For the CDR3, the DNA is TGCGCCAGCAGCTTCGGGGACAGAGTATATTTT.

This rearrangement joins TRBV6-5 to TRBJ1-3; TRBD1 matches at 8 bases. CDR1 is MNHEY, CDR2 SVGAGI, per germline. V trimming: 2 bases; J trimming: 3 bases; junction bases outside the gene matches: 6. The CDR3 consists of 16 residues. The CDR3: CASSYEPGTGGNTIYF. The CDR3 bases are TGTGCCAGCAGTTACGAGCCAGGGACAGGTGGAAACACCATATATTTT.

V and J are TRBV9 and TRBJ2-1; 10 nucleotides match TRBD1. The CDR3 contains 16 residues. Per the germline V gene, CDR1 is SGDLS and CDR2 is YYNGEE. The J segment lost 1 base and the V segment lost 5 bases, leaving 6 bases of the junction unmatched. CDR3 protein: CASSSTGQGSYNEQFF. The CDR3 DNA reads as TGTGCCAGCAGTAGCACGGGACAGGGGTCCTACAATGAGCAGTTCTTC.

The chain combines TRBV28 with TRBJ1-2, with 7 bases aligning to TRBD1. CDR3 length equals 14 residues. The germline V gene has CDR1 MDHEN and CDR2 SYDVKM. Unmatched junction bases numbered 7, after V lost 4 bases and J lost 5 bases. The CDR3 region is CASSSPDRHYGYTF. The CDR3, as DNA: TGTGCCAGCAGTTCCCCGGACAGGCATTATGGCTACACCTTC.

This clone was seen a handful of times. The chain is built from TRBV27 and TRBJ1-6; tentatively, D is TRBD1 (6 bases). CDR1 is MNHEY and CDR2 is SMNVEV in the germline V gene (reference sequence). Trimming took 5 bases from V and 9 from J, leaving 17 bases between them. The CDR3 covers 15 residues. The CDR3 region is CASSPPPDSGSPLHF. CDR3 nucleotides: TGTGCCAGCAGTCCCCCGCCGGACAGTGGTTCACCCCTCCACTTT.

The genes are TRBV18 and TRBJ2-3; D gene ambiguous. Germline CDR1 and CDR2: KGHSH and LQKENI. This CDR3 has 13 amino acids. V lost 0 bases to trimming and J lost 5 bases, with 6 bases between them. CDR3 DNA sequence: TGTGCCAGCTCACCACCGGCTGAAGATACGCAGTATTTT. This codes for CASSPPAEDTQYF.

The chain combines TRBV6-5 with TRBJ1-1, with 8 nucleotides matching TRBD1. The CDR3 has 14 residues. The junction had 3 bases not matched to a gene; V was cut back by 5 bases and J by 1 base. Germline-derived CDR1 and CDR2 are MNHEY and SVGAGI. CDR3 protein: CASSPDRGNTEAFF. DNA of the CDR3: TGTGCCAGCAGTCCAGACAGGGGGAACACTGAAGCTTTCTTT.

The chain employs TRBV19 and TRBJ1-1; D might be TRBD1 (5 bases). Germline V CDR1 and CDR2: LNHDA, SQIVND (reference sequence). The CDR3 length is 13 residues. Trimming removed 5 bases from V and 4 bases from J, with 11 bases in between. Here the CDR3 reads CASSSLGGTEAFF. The CDR3, as DNA: TGTGCCAGTAGTTCCCTCGGGGGCACTGAAGCTTTCTTT.

The chain carries TRBV5-1 and TRBJ1-6; TRBD1 matches 9 bases. The CDR3 sequence is 16 residues long. The V and J ends lost 2 bases and 7 bases, in that order; junction bases with no gene match: 7. The germline V gene encodes CDR1 SGHRS and CDR2 YFSETQ. The CDR3 bases are TGCGCCAGCAGCTTACAACAGGGGGCGTGGAATTCACCCCTCCACTTT. Its translation is CASSLQQGAWNSPLHF.

The genes are TRBV9 and TRBJ2-6, with D uncertain. CDR1 and CDR2 from the germline V gene are SGDLS and YYNGEE. The ends were cut back, 0 bases at V and 3 bases at J, with 7 bases in the middle. CDR3 size: 15 residues. CDR3 region: CASSVGKHGANVLTF. For the CDR3, the DNA is TGTGCCAGCAGCGTAGGAAAGCATGGGGCCAACGTCCTGACTTTC.

The chain has TRBV3-1 (or the pseudogene TRBV3-2) and TRBJ2-7, with TRBD2 identical over 7 bases. This CDR3 region has 16 residues. Trimming at V came to 0 bases and at J to 2 bases, leaving 7 bases not matched to a gene. Germline V gives CDR1 LGHDT, CDR2 YNNKEL (reference sequence). The DNA of the CDR3 is TGTGCCAGCAGCCAAGATGGCCGGGGGGTGGCCTACGAGCAGTACTTC. Encoded protein: CASSQDGRGVAYEQYF.

This rearrangement joins TRBV7-9 to TRBJ2-5, with 8 bases identical to TRBD2. There are 14 residues in the CDR3. V lost 7 bases and J lost 1; bases outside the gene matches: 5. The germline CDR1 and CDR2 sequences are SEHNR and FQNEAQ (reference sequence). The CDR3 DNA reads TGTGCCAGCATCGGGGGGGCCTTCCAAGAGACCCAGTACTTC. Its protein is CASIGGAFQETQYF. The whole variable domain, remainder taken from reference TRBV7-9 and TRBJ2-5, is DTGVSQNPRHKITKRGQNVTFRCDPISEHNRLYWYRQTLGQGPEFLTYFQNEAQLEKSRLLSDRFSAERPKGSFSTLEIQRTEQGDSAMYLCASIGGAFQETQYFGPGTRLLVL.

Here the CDR3 DNA reads TGTGCCAGCAGCTTAGCGGGGGGTGTTGAGACCCAGTACTTC. Its translation is CASSLAGGVETQYF. V and J are TRBV7-2 and TRBJ2-5, with TRBD2 as a possible D gene (6 bases). Germline-derived CDR1 and CDR2 are SGHTA and FQGNSA. CDR3 length: 14 amino acids. The ends were cut back, 0 bases at V and 5 bases at J, with 10 bases in the middle.

CDR3 protein: CASSLVGGETQYF. In DNA, the CDR3 is TGTGCCAGCAGCTTAGTGGGGGGGGAGACCCAGTACTTC. The rearrangement uses TRBV11-1 and TRBJ2-5; 7 nucleotides line up with TRBD2. The CDR3 is made up of 13 amino acids. CDR1 and CDR2 (germline): SGHAT, FQDESV (reference sequence). Trimming at V came to 1 base and at J to 5 bases, leaving 1 base not matched to a gene. The full variable domain, its missing parts supplied by reference TRBV11-1 and TRBJ2-5, is EAEVAQSPRYKITEKSQAVAFWCDPISGHATLYWYRQILGQGPELLVQFQDESVVDDSQLPKDRFSAERLKGVDSTLKIQPAELGDSAMYLCASSLVGGETQYFGPGTRLLVL.